The rows below give T cell receptor beta chains drawn from one sample of a study of response to subunit inactivated influenza vaccine. TCRdb used MiXCR to reprocess the RT-PCR reads, holding one entry per CDR3 protein. The sample has 500,000 or so distinct CDR3 sequences; 15% to 20% are singletons. Sequenced here: CD4+ T cells sorted from PBMCs, sampled less than 30 months after vaccination. The origin of the receptors is a man between 50 and 75 years old who received an inactivated influenza vaccine. CDR3s include the opening cysteine and the closing phenylalanine or tryptophan. Fields, in order: clone size, V gene, J gene, D gene, CDR3 protein, CDR3 DNA. D genes are given only for firm matches. Not all rows give a size; the values are once, few, many and, for expanded clones, a class.

clone size: few
V gene: TRBV20-1
J gene: TRBJ1-2
D gene: .
CDR3 protein: CSAPHGAGYGYTF
CDR3 DNA: TGCAGTGCTCCCCATGGGGCGGGCTATGGCTACACCTTC

clone size: few
V gene: TRBV12-3/TRBV12-4
J gene: TRBJ2-2
D gene: .
CDR3 protein: CASSLGSGYTGELFF
CDR3 DNA: TGTGCCAGCAGTTTAGGTTCAGGGTATACCGGGGAGCTGTTTTTT

clone size: .
V gene: TRBV11-2
J gene: TRBJ2-5
D gene: .
CDR3 protein: CASSLAGLPGTETQYF
CDR3 DNA: TGTGCCAGCAGCTTAGCGGGCTTACCCGGTACAGAGACCCAGTACTTC

clone size: .
V gene: TRBV28
J gene: TRBJ2-7
D gene: TRBD1
CDR3 protein: CASSLVGQPFWYF
CDR3 DNA: TGTGCCAGCAGTTTGGTGGGACAGCCGTTCTGGTACTTC

clone size: .
V gene: TRBV20-1
J gene: TRBJ2-1
D gene: TRBD2
CDR3 protein: CSARETSGIRNEQFF
CDR3 DNA: TGCAGTGCTAGAGAGACTAGCGGGATTCGCAATGAGCAGTTCTTC

clone size: .
V gene: TRBV10-3
J gene: TRBJ2-5
D gene: TRBD1
CDR3 protein: CATTRDRGQQETQYF
CDR3 DNA: TGTGCCACAACTCGGGACAGGGGCCAACAAGAGACCCAGTACTTC

clone size: few
V gene: TRBV28
J gene: TRBJ2-1
D gene: .
CDR3 protein: CASSWGDNAQFF
CDR3 DNA: TGTGCCAGCAGTTGGGGAGACAATGCGCAGTTCTTC

clone size: .
V gene: TRBV11-2
J gene: TRBJ2-5
D gene: .
CDR3 protein: CASSLFARNQETQYF
CDR3 DNA: TGTGCCAGCAGCTTATTTGCTCGCAACCAAGAGACCCAGTACTTC

clone size: .
V gene: TRBV20-1
J gene: TRBJ2-1
D gene: .
CDR3 protein: CSAVRGGAQNEQFF
CDR3 DNA: TGCAGTGCTGTCAGAGGGGGGGCCCAAAATGAGCAGTTCTTC

clone size: .
V gene: TRBV7-9
J gene: TRBJ2-1
D gene: .
CDR3 protein: CASLRDSYNEQFF
CDR3 DNA: TGTGCCAGCTTAAGGGACTCCTACAATGAGCAGTTCTTC

clone size: .
V gene: TRBV6-2/TRBV6-3
J gene: TRBJ1-6
D gene: .
CDR3 protein: CACRRGTENSPLHF
CDR3 DNA: TGTGCCTGCAGGCGTGGGACGGAGAATTCACCCCTCCACTTT

clone size: many
V gene: TRBV20-1
J gene: TRBJ2-1
D gene: .
CDR3 protein: CSARDRGPRYNEQFF
CDR3 DNA: TGCAGTGCTAGAGATCGCGGACCCCGCTACAATGAGCAGTTCTTC

clone size: few
V gene: TRBV29-1
J gene: TRBJ1-2
D gene: .
CDR3 protein: CSVEASAGGYTF
CDR3 DNA: TGCAGCGTCGAAGCGAGCGCCGGTGGCTACACCTTC

clone size: .
V gene: TRBV6-5
J gene: TRBJ2-1
D gene: TRBD2
CDR3 protein: CASILVAGVGEQFF
CDR3 DNA: TGTGCCAGCATTTTAGTAGCGGGAGTTGGTGAGCAGTTCTTC

clone size: .
V gene: TRBV27
J gene: TRBJ2-7
D gene: .
CDR3 protein: CASSSARGEQYF
CDR3 DNA: TGTGCCAGCAGTTCGGCGCGGGGCGAGCAGTACTTC

clone size: few
V gene: TRBV5-8
J gene: TRBJ1-2
D gene: .
CDR3 protein: CASRPKTAGFYTF
CDR3 DNA: TGTGCCAGCAGACCCAAGACTGCGGGGTTCTACACCTTC

clone size: .
V gene: TRBV5-6
J gene: TRBJ1-5
D gene: TRBD1
CDR3 protein: CASSKRGQEFLSNQPQHF
CDR3 DNA: TGTGCCAGCAGCAAGAGGGGACAGGAGTTCCTTAGCAATCAGCCCCAGCATTTT

clone size: .
V gene: TRBV10-3
J gene: TRBJ2-1
D gene: .
CDR3 protein: CAIKDGGFDEQFF
CDR3 DNA: TGTGCCATTAAAGACGGTGGGTTCGATGAGCAGTTCTTC

clone size: .
V gene: TRBV20-1
J gene: TRBJ1-2
D gene: TRBD1
CDR3 protein: CSARDLVGRGSGGYTF
CDR3 DNA: TGCAGTGCTAGAGATTTGGTCGGCAGGGGGAGTGGAGGCTACACCTTC

clone size: .
V gene: TRBV5-1
J gene: TRBJ2-7
D gene: .
CDR3 protein: CASSLGQKSEQYF
CDR3 DNA: TGCGCCAGCAGCTTGGGGCAGAAGAGCGAGCAGTACTTC

clone size: many
V gene: TRBV4-1
J gene: TRBJ2-5
D gene: TRBD1
CDR3 protein: CASSQARTGPSQGQYF
CDR3 DNA: TGCGCCAGCAGCCAAGCAAGGACAGGGCCTTCTCAGGGCCAGTACTTC

clone size: .
V gene: TRBV6-5
J gene: TRBJ1-3
D gene: .
CDR3 protein: CASSYSTPGNSGNTIYF
CDR3 DNA: TGTGCCAGCAGTTACTCAACGCCAGGCAACTCTGGAAACACCATATATTTT

clone size: few
V gene: TRBV4-3
J gene: TRBJ1-1
D gene: .
CDR3 protein: CASSQDWGDTEAFF
CDR3 DNA: TGCGCCAGCAGCCAAGATTGGGGGGACACTGAAGCTTTCTTT

clone size: few
V gene: TRBV4-2
J gene: TRBJ1-6
D gene: .
CDR3 protein: CASSQEYNSPLHF
CDR3 DNA: TGTGCCAGCAGCCAAGAGTATAATTCACCCCTCCACTTT

clone size: few
V gene: TRBV27
J gene: TRBJ1-2
D gene: TRBD1
CDR3 protein: CASSFRQGRNGYTF
CDR3 DNA: TGTGCCAGCAGTTTTAGACAGGGAAGGAATGGCTACACCTTC

clone size: .
V gene: TRBV14
J gene: TRBJ2-2
D gene: .
CDR3 protein: CASSQSEVGELFF
CDR3 DNA: TGTGCCAGCAGCCAATCGGAGGTCGGGGAGCTGTTTTTT

clone size: .
V gene: TRBV20-1
J gene: TRBJ2-7
D gene: TRBD2
CDR3 protein: CSARNLAGLPLFEQYF
CDR3 DNA: TGCAGTGCTAGGAATCTAGCGGGCCTCCCTCTCTTCGAGCAGTACTTC

clone size: many
V gene: TRBV10-3
J gene: TRBJ2-1
D gene: .
CDR3 protein: CAISAIGNNNEQFF
CDR3 DNA: TGTGCCATCAGTGCTATCGGGAACAACAATGAGCAGTTCTTC

clone size: many
V gene: TRBV20-1
J gene: TRBJ2-1
D gene: .
CDR3 protein: CSASRPGWMGNEQFF
CDR3 DNA: TGCAGTGCTAGCCGCCCAGGGTGGATGGGCAATGAGCAGTTCTTC

clone size: .
V gene: TRBV20-1
J gene: TRBJ2-7
D gene: .
CDR3 protein: CSARDVGLGVRGSEQYF
CDR3 DNA: TGCAGTGCTAGAGACGTCGGGTTGGGAGTTAGAGGGTCCGAGCAGTACTTC

clone size: many
V gene: TRBV5-5
J gene: TRBJ1-1
D gene: .
CDR3 protein: CASSFTRGGTEAFF
CDR3 DNA: TGTGCCAGCAGCTTTACCAGGGGCGGCACTGAAGCTTTCTTT

clone size: .
V gene: TRBV7-3
J gene: TRBJ2-3
D gene: TRBD2
CDR3 protein: CASSKTSGKEYTQYF
CDR3 DNA: TGTGCCAGCAGCAAGACTAGCGGGAAGGAATATACGCAGTATTTT

clone size: many
V gene: TRBV6-1
J gene: TRBJ1-1
D gene: .
CDR3 protein: CASSRPLGVNTEAFF
CDR3 DNA: TGTGCCAGCAGTCGACCCTTGGGGGTGAACACTGAAGCTTTCTTT

clone size: .
V gene: TRBV20-1
J gene: TRBJ2-3
D gene: TRBD2
CDR3 protein: CSAEIAGRTDTQYF
CDR3 DNA: TGCAGTGCTGAAATAGCGGGGCGCACAGATACGCAGTATTTT

clone size: few
V gene: TRBV7-9
J gene: TRBJ2-2
D gene: TRBD2
CDR3 protein: CASSFGREVKDTGELFF
CDR3 DNA: TGTGCCAGCAGCTTCGGGCGGGAGGTGAAGGACACCGGGGAGCTGTTTTTT

clone size: .
V gene: TRBV25-1
J gene: TRBJ2-7
D gene: TRBD1
CDR3 protein: CASSKTGGLYEQYF
CDR3 DNA: TGTGCCAGCAGTAAGACAGGGGGTCTTTACGAGCAGTACTTC

clone size: few
V gene: TRBV2
J gene: TRBJ2-1
D gene: TRBD1
CDR3 protein: CASSRDRAVDEQFF
CDR3 DNA: TGTGCCAGCAGCCGGGACAGGGCCGTCGATGAGCAGTTCTTC

clone size: few
V gene: TRBV20-1
J gene: TRBJ2-2
D gene: TRBD1
CDR3 protein: CSTRTGGNTGELFF
CDR3 DNA: TGCAGTACGCGGACAGGGGGAAACACCGGGGAGCTGTTTTTT

clone size: many
V gene: TRBV28
J gene: TRBJ1-2
D gene: .
CDR3 protein: CASTNLYGYTF
CDR3 DNA: TGTGCCAGCACCAACCTCTATGGCTACACCTTC

clone size: .
V gene: TRBV10-3
J gene: TRBJ1-1
D gene: .
CDR3 protein: CAISGEGFPEAFF
CDR3 DNA: TGTGCCATCAGTGGGGAGGGGTTCCCTGAAGCTTTCTTT

clone size: .
V gene: TRBV4-3
J gene: TRBJ2-7
D gene: TRBD1
CDR3 protein: CASSQESRTWTGTYEQYF
CDR3 DNA: TGCGCCAGCAGCCAAGAATCTCGAACTTGGACAGGGACCTACGAGCAGTACTTC

clone size: .
V gene: TRBV20-1
J gene: TRBJ2-7
D gene: .
CDR3 protein: CSASARTPYEQYF
CDR3 DNA: TGCAGTGCTAGTGCACGGACCCCCTACGAGCAGTACTTC

clone size: .
V gene: TRBV6-4
J gene: TRBJ2-3
D gene: .
CDR3 protein: CASSRDSYPTDTQYF
CDR3 DNA: TGTGCCAGCAGCCGAGACAGTTACCCCACAGATACGCAGTATTTT

clone size: .
V gene: TRBV4-2
J gene: TRBJ2-1
D gene: TRBD1
CDR3 protein: CASSSRRQGAGNEQFF
CDR3 DNA: TGTGCCAGCAGCTCCCGCAGACAGGGGGCGGGTAATGAGCAGTTCTTC

clone size: .
V gene: TRBV7-8
J gene: TRBJ1-2
D gene: .
CDR3 protein: CASTPLESGNYGYTF
CDR3 DNA: TGTGCCAGCACACCTCTCGAATCCGGGAACTATGGCTACACCTTC

clone size: .
V gene: TRBV5-1
J gene: TRBJ1-4
D gene: .
CDR3 protein: CASSFDSLPFTNEKLFF
CDR3 DNA: TGCGCCAGCAGCTTCGATTCGCTCCCATTCACTAATGAAAAACTGTTTTTT

clone size: .
V gene: TRBV6-2/TRBV6-3
J gene: TRBJ2-7
D gene: .
CDR3 protein: CASGDSTYEQYF
CDR3 DNA: TGTGCCAGCGGGGACTCAACCTACGAGCAGTACTTC

clone size: many
V gene: TRBV6-5
J gene: TRBJ2-3
D gene: TRBD2
CDR3 protein: CASSYSAPGRDTDTQYF
CDR3 DNA: TGTGCCAGCAGTTACTCGGCTCCTGGGAGGGACACAGATACGCAGTATTTT